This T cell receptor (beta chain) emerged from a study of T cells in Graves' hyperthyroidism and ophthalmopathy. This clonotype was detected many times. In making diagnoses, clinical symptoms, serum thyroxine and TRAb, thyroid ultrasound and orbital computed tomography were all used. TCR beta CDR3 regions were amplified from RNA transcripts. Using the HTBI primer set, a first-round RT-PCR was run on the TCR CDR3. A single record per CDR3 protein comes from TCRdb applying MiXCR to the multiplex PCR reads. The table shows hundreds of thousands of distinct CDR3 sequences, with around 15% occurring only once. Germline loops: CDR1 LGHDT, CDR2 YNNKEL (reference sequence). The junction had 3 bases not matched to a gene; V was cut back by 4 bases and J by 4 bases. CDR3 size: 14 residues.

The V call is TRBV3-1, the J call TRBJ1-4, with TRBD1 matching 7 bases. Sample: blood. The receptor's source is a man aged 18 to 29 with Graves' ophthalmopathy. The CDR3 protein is CASSLQGLNEKLFF. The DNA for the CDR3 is TGTGCCAGCAGCCTACAGGGGCTTAATGAAAAACTGTTTTTT.